The sequence of this TCR beta chain was determined in a study of blood T cell repertoires in COVID-19. The wider study: Samples of COVID-19 (acute and convalescent) were obtained from the United States, Italy and Spain. The cDNA or gDNA used as material had been derived from T cells, B-cell-depleted T cells, or PBMCs.

In this sample, this clone turned up a few times. As processed by the authors: By means of reference gene primer amplification, nucleated cell counts were estimated. Generated by immunoSEQ multiplex PCR, the TCRdb table keeps only in-frame clones and is missing some. V, J and clone size were drawn from that table, and D and trimming were deduced from the DNA. The table records roughly 100,000 clones, around 76% of them present only once. The CDR3 length is 14 residues. Trimming cost V 6 bases and J 2 bases, with 11 bases left between them. Germline V gene data show CDR1 as MNHEY and CDR2 as SMNVEV (reference sequence).

This chain joins TRBV27 and TRBJ1-5; no clear D gene. The sample consisted of peripheral blood. This sequence was found in a woman in her 70s with acute or convalescent COVID-19. CDR3 sequence reads: CASSMTLGNQPQHF. For the CDR3, the DNA is TGTGCCAGCAGCATGACTTTGGGCAATCAGCCCCAGCATTTT.